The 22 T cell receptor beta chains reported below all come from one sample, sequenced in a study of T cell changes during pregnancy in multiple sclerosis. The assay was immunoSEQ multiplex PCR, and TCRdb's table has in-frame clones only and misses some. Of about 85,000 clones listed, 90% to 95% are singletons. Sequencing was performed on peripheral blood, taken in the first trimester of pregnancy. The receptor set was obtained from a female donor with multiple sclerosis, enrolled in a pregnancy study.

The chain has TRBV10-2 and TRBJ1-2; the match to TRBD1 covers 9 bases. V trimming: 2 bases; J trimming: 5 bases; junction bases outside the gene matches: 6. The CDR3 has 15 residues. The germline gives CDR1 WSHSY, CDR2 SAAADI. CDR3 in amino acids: CASSEVLGTGYGYTF. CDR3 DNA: TGCGCCAGCAGTGAGGTGTTAGGGACAGGGTATGGCTACACCTTC.

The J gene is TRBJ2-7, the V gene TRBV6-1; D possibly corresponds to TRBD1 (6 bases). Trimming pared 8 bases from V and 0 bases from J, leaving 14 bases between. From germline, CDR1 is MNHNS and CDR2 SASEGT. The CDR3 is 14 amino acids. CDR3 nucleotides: TGTGCCAGCCGGACGACAGGCCTCTCCTACGAGCAGTACTTC. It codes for CASRTTGLSYEQYF.

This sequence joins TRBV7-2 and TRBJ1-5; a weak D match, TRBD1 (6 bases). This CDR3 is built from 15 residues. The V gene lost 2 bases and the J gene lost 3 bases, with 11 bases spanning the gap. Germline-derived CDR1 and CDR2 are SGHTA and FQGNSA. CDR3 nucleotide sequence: TGTGCCAGCAGCTTAAGGTCAGGGGTCAATCAGCCCCAGCATTTT. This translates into CASSLRSGVNQPQHF. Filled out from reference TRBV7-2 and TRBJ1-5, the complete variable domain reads GAGVSQSPSNKVTEKGKDVELRCDPISGHTALYWYRQSLGQGLEFLIYFQGNSAPDKSGLPSDRFSAERTGGSVSTLTIQRTQQEDSAVYLCASSLRSGVNQPQHFGDGTRLSIL.

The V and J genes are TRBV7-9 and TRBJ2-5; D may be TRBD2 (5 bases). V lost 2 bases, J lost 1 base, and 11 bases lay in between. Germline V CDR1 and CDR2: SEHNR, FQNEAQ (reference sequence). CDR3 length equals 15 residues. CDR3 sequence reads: CASSLPLRVQETQYF. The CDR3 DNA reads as TGTGCCAGCAGCTTACCGTTGCGGGTCCAAGAGACCCAGTACTTC.

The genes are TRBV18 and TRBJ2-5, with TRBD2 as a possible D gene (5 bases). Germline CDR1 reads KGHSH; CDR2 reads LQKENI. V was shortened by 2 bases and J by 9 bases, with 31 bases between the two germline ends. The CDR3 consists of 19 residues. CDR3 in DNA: TGTGCCAGCTCACCAAAAGGAGTTCCGGGGTTTCCGGGGAGAGACCCCCAGTACTTC. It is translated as CASSPKGVPGFPGRDPQYF. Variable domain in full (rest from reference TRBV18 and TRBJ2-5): NAGVMQNPRHLVRRRGQEARLRCSPMKGHSHVYWYRQLPEEGLKFMVYLQKENIIDESGMPKERFSAEFPKEGPSILRIQQVVRGDSAAYFCASSPKGVPGFPGRDPQYFGPGTRLLVL.

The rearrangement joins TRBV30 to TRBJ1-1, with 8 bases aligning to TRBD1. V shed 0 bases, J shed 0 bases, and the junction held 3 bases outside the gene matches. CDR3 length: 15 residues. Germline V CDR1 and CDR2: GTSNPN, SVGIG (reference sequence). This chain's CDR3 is CAWSVRDRMNTEAFF. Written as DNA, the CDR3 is TGTGCCTGGAGTGTCCGGGACAGGATGAACACTGAAGCTTTCTTT.

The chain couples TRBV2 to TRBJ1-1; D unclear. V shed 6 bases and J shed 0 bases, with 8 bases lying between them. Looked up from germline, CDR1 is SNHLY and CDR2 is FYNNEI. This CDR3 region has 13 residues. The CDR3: CASRHILNTEAFF. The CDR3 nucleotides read TGTGCCAGCAGACACATCCTGAACACTGAAGCTTTCTTT.

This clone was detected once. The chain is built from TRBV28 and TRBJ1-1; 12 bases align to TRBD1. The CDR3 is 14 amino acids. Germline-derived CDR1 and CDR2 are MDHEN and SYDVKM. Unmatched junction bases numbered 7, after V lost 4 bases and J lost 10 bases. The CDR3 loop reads CASSSGTGGWGAFF. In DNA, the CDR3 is TGTGCCAGCAGTTCCGGGACAGGGGGCTGGGGAGCTTTCTTT.

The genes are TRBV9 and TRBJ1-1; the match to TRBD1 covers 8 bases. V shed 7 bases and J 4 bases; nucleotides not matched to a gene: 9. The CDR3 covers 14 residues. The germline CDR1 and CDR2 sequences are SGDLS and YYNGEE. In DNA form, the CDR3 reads TGTGCCAGCGACACCAGGGGGCAAGGCACTGAAGCTTTCTTT. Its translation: CASDTRGQGTEAFF.

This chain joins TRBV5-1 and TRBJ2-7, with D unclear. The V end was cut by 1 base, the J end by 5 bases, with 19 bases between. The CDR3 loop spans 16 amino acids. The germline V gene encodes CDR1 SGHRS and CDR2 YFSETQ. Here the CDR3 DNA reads TGCGCCAGCAGCTTGTCTCTAACCCGTACTTATCACGAGCAGTACTTC. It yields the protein CASSLSLTRTYHEQYF.

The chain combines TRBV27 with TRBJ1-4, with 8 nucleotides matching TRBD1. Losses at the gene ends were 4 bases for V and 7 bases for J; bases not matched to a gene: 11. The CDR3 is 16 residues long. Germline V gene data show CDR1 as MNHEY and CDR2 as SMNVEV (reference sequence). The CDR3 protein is CASSSTRTGRGEKLFF. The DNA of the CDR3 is TGTGCCAGCAGTTCGACCCGGACAGGGCGTGGTGAAAAACTGTTTTTT. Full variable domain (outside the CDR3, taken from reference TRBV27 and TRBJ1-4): EAQVTQNPRYLITVTGKKLTVTCSQNMNHEYMSWYRQDPGLGLRQIYYSMNVEVTDKGDVPEGYKVSRKEKRNFPLILESPSPNQTSLYFCASSSTRTGRGEKLFFGSGTQLSVL.

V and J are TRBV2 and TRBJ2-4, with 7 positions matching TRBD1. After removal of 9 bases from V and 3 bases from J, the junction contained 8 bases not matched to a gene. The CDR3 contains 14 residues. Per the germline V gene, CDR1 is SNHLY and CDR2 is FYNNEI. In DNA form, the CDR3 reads TGTGCCAGTCGACGCCGGGACAGCAAAAACATTCAGTACTTC. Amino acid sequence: CASRRRDSKNIQYF. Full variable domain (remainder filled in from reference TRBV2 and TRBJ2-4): EPEVTQTPSHQVTQMGQEVILRCVPISNHLYFYWYRQILGQKVEFLVSFYNNEISEKSEIFDDQFSVERPDGSNFTLKIRSTKLEDSAMYFCASRRRDSKNIQYFGAGTRLSVL.

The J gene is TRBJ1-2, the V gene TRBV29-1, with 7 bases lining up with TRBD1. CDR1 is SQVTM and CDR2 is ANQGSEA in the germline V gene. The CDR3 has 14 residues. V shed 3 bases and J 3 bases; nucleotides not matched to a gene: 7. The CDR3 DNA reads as TGCAGCGTTGATGGGACAGACAATGACTATGGCTACACCTTC. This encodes CSVDGTDNDYGYTF. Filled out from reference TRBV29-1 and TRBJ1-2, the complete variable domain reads SAVISQKPSRDICQRGTSLTIQCQVDSQVTMMFWYRQQPGQSLTLIATANQGSEATYESGFVIDKFPISRPNLTFSTLTVSNMSPEDSSIYLCSVDGTDNDYGYTFGSGTRLTVV.

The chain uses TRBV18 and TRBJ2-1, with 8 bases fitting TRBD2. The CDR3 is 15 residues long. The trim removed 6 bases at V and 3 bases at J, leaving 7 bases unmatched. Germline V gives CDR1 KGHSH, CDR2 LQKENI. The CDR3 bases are TGTGCCAGCTCCCAAGAGCGGGAGTTCTACAATGAGCAGTTCTTC. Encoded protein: CASSQEREFYNEQFF.

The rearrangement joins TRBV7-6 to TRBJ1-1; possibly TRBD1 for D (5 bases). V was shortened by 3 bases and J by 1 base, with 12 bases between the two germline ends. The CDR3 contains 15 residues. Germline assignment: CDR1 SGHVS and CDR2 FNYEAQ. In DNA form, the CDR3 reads TGTGCCAGCAGCTTCCTAGACAGTCAGAACACTGAAGCTTTCTTT. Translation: CASSFLDSQNTEAFF.

The CDR3 nucleotides read TGTGCCAGCAAGGGAGAGGGACTCCTCCCATACGAGCAGTACTTC. This translates into CASKGEGLLPYEQYF. This chain joins TRBV7-8 and TRBJ2-7, with D possibly being TRBD2 (6 bases). Trimming removed 7 bases at V and 4 bases at J, with 20 bases between. The germline V gene encodes CDR1 SGHVS and CDR2 FQNEAQ. CDR3 length equals 15 residues.

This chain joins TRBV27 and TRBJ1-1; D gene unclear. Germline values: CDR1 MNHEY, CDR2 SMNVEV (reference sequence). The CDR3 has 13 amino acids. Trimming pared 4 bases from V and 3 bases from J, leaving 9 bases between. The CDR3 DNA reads TGTGCCAGCAGTTGGGGAGAATACACTGAAGCTTTCTTT. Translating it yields CASSWGEYTEAFF.

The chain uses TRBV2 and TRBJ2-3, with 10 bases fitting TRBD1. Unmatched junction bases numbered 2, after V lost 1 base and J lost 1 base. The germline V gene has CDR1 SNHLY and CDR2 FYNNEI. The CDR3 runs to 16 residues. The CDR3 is CASSEGGTGGTDTQYF. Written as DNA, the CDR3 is TGTGCCAGCAGTGAAGGTGGGACAGGGGGCACAGATACGCAGTATTTT.

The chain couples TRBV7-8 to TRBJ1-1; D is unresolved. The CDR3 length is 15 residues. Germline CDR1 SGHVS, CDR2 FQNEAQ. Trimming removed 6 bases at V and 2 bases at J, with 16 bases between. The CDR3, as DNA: TGTGCCAGCAGTTTGGCGGTGCATGCTAACACTGAAGCTTTCTTT. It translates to CASSLAVHANTEAFF.

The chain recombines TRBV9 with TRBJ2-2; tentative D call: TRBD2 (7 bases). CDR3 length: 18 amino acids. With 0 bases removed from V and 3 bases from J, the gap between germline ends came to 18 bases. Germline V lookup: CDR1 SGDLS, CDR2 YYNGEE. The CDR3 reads CASSVVGGPGQYTGELFF. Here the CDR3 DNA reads TGTGCCAGCAGCGTAGTCGGGGGGCCGGGTCAATACACCGGGGAGCTGTTTTTT. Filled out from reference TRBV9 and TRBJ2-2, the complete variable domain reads DSGVTQTPKHLITATGQRVTLRCSPRSGDLSVYWYQQSLDQGLQFLIQYYNGEERAKGNILERFSAQQFPDLHSELNLSSLELGDSALYFCASSVVGGPGQYTGELFFGEGSRLTVL.

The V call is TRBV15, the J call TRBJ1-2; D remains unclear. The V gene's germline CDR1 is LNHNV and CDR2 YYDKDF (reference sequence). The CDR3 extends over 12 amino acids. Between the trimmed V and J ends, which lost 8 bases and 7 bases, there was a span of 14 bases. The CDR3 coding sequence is TGTGCCACCCTTAAGGCCGGGGTTGGCTACACCTTC. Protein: CATLKAGVGYTF.

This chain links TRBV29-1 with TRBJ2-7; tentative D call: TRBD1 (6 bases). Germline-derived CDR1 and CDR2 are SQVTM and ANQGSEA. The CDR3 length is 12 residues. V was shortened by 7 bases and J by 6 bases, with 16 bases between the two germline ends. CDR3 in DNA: TGCAGCGCCCAGGGGAACAGGCTCGAGCAGTACTTC. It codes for CSAQGNRLEQYF.